This T cell receptor beta chain is drawn from a study of human T cells and chemical hapten exposure. Whole-study context: 2% DPC was applied to around 2 cm by around 2 cm of upper inner arm skin for sensitization.

Time point defined: patch test 1, 2 weeks after DPC sensitization. Treatment noted: therapeutic diphenylcyclopropenone sensitization with weekly scalp DPC. Germline V gene sequence: CDR1 DFQATT, CDR2 SNEGSKA (reference sequence). This CDR3 region has 17 residues. V lost 3 bases and J lost 0; bases outside the gene matches: 6. One entry per CDR3 protein, called by TCRdb with MiXCR from the RACE reads. The sample has 380,000 or so distinct CDR3 sequences; around 4.8% are singletons. The receptor comes from a woman between 50 and 59 years old with alopecia areata. Some clones in this sample may be carry-over from other donors' samples. The specimen comprised whole blood, sampled in connection with sensitization to the hapten diphenylcyclopropenone (DPC). V usage is TRBV20-1 and J usage is TRBJ2-2, with TRBD1 matching over 11 bases. CDR3 sequence: CSARDRGRLANTGELFF. In DNA form, the CDR3 reads TGCAGTGCTAGGGACAGGGGGCGCCTCGCGAACACCGGGGAGCTGTTTTTT.